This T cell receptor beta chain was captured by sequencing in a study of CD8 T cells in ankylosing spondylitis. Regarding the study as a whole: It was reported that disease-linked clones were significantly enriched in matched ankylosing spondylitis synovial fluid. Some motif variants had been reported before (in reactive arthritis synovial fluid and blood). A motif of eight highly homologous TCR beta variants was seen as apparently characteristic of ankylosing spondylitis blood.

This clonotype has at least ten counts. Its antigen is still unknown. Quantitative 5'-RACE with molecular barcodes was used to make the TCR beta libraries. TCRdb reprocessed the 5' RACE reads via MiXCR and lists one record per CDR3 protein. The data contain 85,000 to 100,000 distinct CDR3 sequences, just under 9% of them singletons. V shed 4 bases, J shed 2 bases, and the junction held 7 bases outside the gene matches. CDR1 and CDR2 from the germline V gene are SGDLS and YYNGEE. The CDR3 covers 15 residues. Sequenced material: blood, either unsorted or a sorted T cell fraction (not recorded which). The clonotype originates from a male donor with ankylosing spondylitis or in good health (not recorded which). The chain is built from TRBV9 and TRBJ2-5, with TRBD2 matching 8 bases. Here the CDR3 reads CASSKGVAGQETQYF. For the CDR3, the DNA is TGTGCCAGCAGCAAGGGGGTAGCGGGGCAAGAGACCCAGTACTTC.